This TCR beta chain was profiled in a study of a mutant IDH1 vaccine in newly diagnosed glioma. At the level of the study: In weeks 1, 3, 5, 7, 11, 15, 19 and 23, patients were immunized, eight times in all. First vaccine doses came 4-6 weeks after radiotherapy alone, or with temozolomide cycles. Standard pretreatment was either radiotherapy, temozolomide, or, for most, radiochemotherapy with temozolomide.

This clone was counted a few times. Its specificity is unknown. Time point meaning: week 11, during vaccination. Doses consisted of 300 ug of mutant IDH1 20-mer peptide each, paired with topical imiquimod. Produced via immunoSEQ multiplex PCR; TCRdb's table is partial and in-frame only. The table records about 60,000 clones, 65% to 85% of them present only once. Germline assignment: CDR1 KGHSH and CDR2 LQKENI. The ends lost 3 bases at V and 3 bases at J; junction bases unmatched: 4. This CDR3 has 14 amino acids. The sample was PBMCs, taken from a glioma patient whose treatment included an IDH1 peptide vaccine. The V and J genes are TRBV18 and TRBJ2-7; 8 nucleotides line up with TRBD1. The source of this sequence is a woman aged 45-65 years with glioma. The CDR3 DNA sequence: TGTGCCAGCTCACCCGGACAGGGAGTCTACGAGCAGTACTTC. Translation: CASSPGQGVYEQYF.